This T cell receptor (beta chain) was identified in a study of a mutant IDH1 vaccine in newly diagnosed glioma. Study-wide background: There were eight vaccinations for patients, given in weeks 1, 3, 5, 7, 11, 15, 19 and 23. Either 4-6 weeks after radiotherapy alone or alongside temozolomide, vaccination was begun. Treated patients comprised roughly 60% males and approximately 38% females, mean age roughly 37 years.

Clones were sequenced by immunoSEQ multiplex PCR, and TCRdb holds only the in-frame ones, with some missing. The table lists some 52,000 clones, 90% to 95% of them singletons, with approximately 2.5% in the top ten. The V gene's germline CDR1 is GTSNPN and CDR2 SVGIG (reference sequence). This CDR3 comprises 13 residues. V was shortened by 0 bases and J by 7 bases, with 10 bases between the two germline ends. Documented time point: week 11, during vaccination. Vaccinated patients received 300 ug of mutant IDH1 20-mer peptide per dose, with topical imiquimod. Of note for this clone: Its antigen is undetermined.

This rearrangement joins TRBV30 to TRBJ1-5, with a tentative D call TRBD1 (5 bases). The sample in question was PBMCs, obtained from a glioma patient whose treatment included an IDH1 peptide vaccine. The sequence was collected from a man aged 50 or older with glioma. The CDR3 is CAWSVGGEQPQHF. DNA for the CDR3: TGTGCCTGGAGTGTAGGAGGGGAACAGCCCCAGCATTTT.